This is a list of T cell receptor beta chains from one sample in a study of response to subunit inactivated influenza vaccine. Each CDR3 protein gets one entry after TCRdb re-called the RT-PCR reads with MiXCR. Of fewer than 800,000 distinct CDR3 sequences in the sample, 15% to 17% were seen once. The sample in question was PBMCs from blood, obtained roughly 13 days after vaccination. The receptors derive from a man aged 50-59 years who received an inactivated influenza vaccine. The CDR3 runs from the conserved cysteine through the conserved F or W. A D gene is named only where the DNA matches it firmly. Size is omitted from some rows. Given values are once, few, many or a class for expanded clones.

TGTGCCAGCAGCAAGGGACGGTCCCAGAGCTCCTACGAGCAGTACTTC	CASSKGRSQSSYEQYF	16	.	TRBJ2-7	.	TRBV7-6
TGTGCCAGCAGTTTAAATCTAGCGGGGGAACAAGAGACCCAGTACTTC	CASSLNLAGEQETQYF	16	TRBD2	TRBJ2-5	many	TRBV12-3/TRBV12-4
TGTGCCAGCAGCCCCGACGGCCTGGGCAATCAGCCCCAGCATTTT	CASSPDGLGNQPQHF	15	.	TRBJ1-5	.	TRBV7-2
TGCGCCAGCAGCTTGCACAAGGGATCATATGGCTACACCTTC	CASSLHKGSYGYTF	14	.	TRBJ1-2	few	TRBV5-1
TGTGCCATCAGTCCTGCCTTCGGGACAGGGTCGTCCGGGGAGCTGTTTTTT	CAISPAFGTGSSGELFF	17	TRBD1	TRBJ2-2	.	TRBV10-3
TGTGCCAGCAGCTTAGGCGGGGGGGGGCAAAACAATGAGCAGTTCTTC	CASSLGGGGQNNEQFF	16	TRBD2	TRBJ2-1	few	TRBV7-9
TGTGCCAGCAGCCCCCATAGGACTAGCGGGAGGGAACGGAAAGAGACCCAGTACTTC	CASSPHRTSGRERKETQYF	19	TRBD2	TRBJ2-5	few	TRBV11-1
TGCGCCAGCAGCTTGGGGGAGAAGTACAATGAGCAGTTCTTC	CASSLGEKYNEQFF	14	.	TRBJ2-1	few	TRBV5-1
TGTGCCAGCAGTCCCCGGGAAGGGGGCAATCAGCCCCAGCATTTT	CASSPREGGNQPQHF	15	.	TRBJ1-5	few	TRBV12-3/TRBV12-4
TGTGCCAGCACCATGGGGGGGAACACTGAAGCTTTCTTT	CASTMGGNTEAFF	13	.	TRBJ1-1	many	TRBV12-3/TRBV12-4
TGTGCCAGCAGACTCCGACCGGGCGCGAACACCGGGGAGCTGTTTTTT	CASRLRPGANTGELFF	16	.	TRBJ2-2	.	TRBV6-2/TRBV6-3
TGTGCCAGCAGGGGACGCGGGGGTCCCTACAATGAGCAGTTCTTC	CASRGRGGPYNEQFF	15	TRBD2	TRBJ2-1	.	TRBV11-1
TGTGCCAGCAGCTTAAACCTCAAAAGTGAAGCTTTCTTT	CASSLNLKSEAFF	13	.	TRBJ1-1	.	TRBV7-3
TGTGCCAGCAGCTTACGAGGGGGGGTTGGGACCCAGTACTTC	CASSLRGGVGTQYF	14	.	TRBJ2-5	.	TRBV7-8
TGCAGTGCCATCGACAGGGCCCAGCCCCAGCATTTT	CSAIDRAQPQHF	12	TRBD1	TRBJ1-5	many	TRBV20-1
TGTGCCAGCAGCTTCTACAGGGTCGGGGACGAGCAGTACTTC	CASSFYRVGDEQYF	14	.	TRBJ2-7	few	TRBV7-9
TGTGCCAGCAGCGTAGACCCGGGACAAGGAGAGACCCAGTACTTC	CASSVDPGQGETQYF	15	.	TRBJ2-5	.	TRBV9
TGTGCCAGCTCACCACGGGGTACCGGGGAGCCCCAGCATTTT	CASSPRGTGEPQHF	14	.	TRBJ1-5	few	TRBV18
TGTGCCAGCAGCTTAGCGGATCTCCGGGCTCTAGCCAAAAACATTCAGTACTTC	CASSLADLRALAKNIQYF	18	.	TRBJ2-4	.	TRBV7-8
TGTGCCAGCGGCCTCCAATATACAGATACGCAGTATTTT	CASGLQYTDTQYF	13	.	TRBJ2-3	.	TRBV7-2
TGCAGTGCTAGAACTCAAGGGCCAAATCAGCCCCAGCATTTT	CSARTQGPNQPQHF	14	.	TRBJ1-5	.	TRBV20-1
TGTGCCACCCAGCCTAGCCGATACAGAAGCTCCTACAATGAGCAGTTCTTC	CATQPSRYRSSYNEQFF	17	.	TRBJ2-1	.	TRBV2
TGTGCCAGCAGACCCGGGACTAGCGGGAGAAATGAGCAGTTCTTC	CASRPGTSGRNEQFF	15	TRBD2	TRBJ2-1	few	TRBV2